The table lists the clone carrying this T cell receptor (beta chain) with a few counts. These data belong to a study of blood T cells in healthy people across ages. A second PCR of about 7 to 12 cycles used a sample-barcoded 5' primer and a J-beta primer mix. Any given sample supplied a minimum of 3 million CDR3-containing paired-end reads. TCRdb re-analysed the 5' RACE reads in MiXCR, keeping a single row per CDR3 protein. The sample has about 800,000 distinct CDR3 sequences, roughly 25% seen once; the top ten hold under 4.5%. These data were likewise used in another study, on T cells of mothers and their children. This second study says: Related and unrelated pairs show similar shaping of TCR recombination output by thymic selection. Relative to unrelated pairs, biologically related mother-child dyads exhibited marginally greater, non-significant overlap.

The sequence came from a boy aged 5-17 years in good health. Material: blood.

The CDR3 nucleotides read TGTGCCAGCGCCTTATCGGGACTAGCGGGAGAGACCCAGTACTTC. Encoded protein: CASALSGLAGETQYF. The chain links TRBV14 to TRBJ2-5, with 12 nucleotides matching TRBD2. The germline V gene encodes CDR1 SGHDN and CDR2 FVKESK. The ends lost 8 bases at V and 4 bases at J; junction bases unmatched: 8. The CDR3 covers 15 residues.